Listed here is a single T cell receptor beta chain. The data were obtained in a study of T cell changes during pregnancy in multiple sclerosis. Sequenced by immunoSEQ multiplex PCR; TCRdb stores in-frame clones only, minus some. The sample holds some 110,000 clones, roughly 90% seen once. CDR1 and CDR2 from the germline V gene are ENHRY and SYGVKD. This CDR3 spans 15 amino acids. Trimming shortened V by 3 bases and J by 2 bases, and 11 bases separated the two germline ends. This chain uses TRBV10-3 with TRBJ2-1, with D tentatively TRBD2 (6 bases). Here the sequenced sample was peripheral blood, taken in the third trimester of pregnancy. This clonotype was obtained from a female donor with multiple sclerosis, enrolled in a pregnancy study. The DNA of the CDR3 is TGTGCCATCAGTGATAGCGGTACCGCCTACAATGAGCAGTTCTTC. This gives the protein CAISDSGTAYNEQFF.